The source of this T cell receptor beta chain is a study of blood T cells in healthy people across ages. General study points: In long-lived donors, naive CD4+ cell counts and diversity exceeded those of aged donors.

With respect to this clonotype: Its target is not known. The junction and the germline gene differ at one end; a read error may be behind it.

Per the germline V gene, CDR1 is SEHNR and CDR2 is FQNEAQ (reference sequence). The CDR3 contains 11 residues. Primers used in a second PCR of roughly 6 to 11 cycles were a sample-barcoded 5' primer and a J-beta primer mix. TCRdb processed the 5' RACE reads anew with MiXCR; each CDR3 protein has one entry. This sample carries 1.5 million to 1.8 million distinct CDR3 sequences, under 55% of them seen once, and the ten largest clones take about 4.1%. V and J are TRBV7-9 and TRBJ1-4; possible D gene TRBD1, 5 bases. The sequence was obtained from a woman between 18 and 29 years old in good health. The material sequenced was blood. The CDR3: CAGSFLGELFF. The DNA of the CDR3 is TGTGCCGGCAGCTTTCTGGGGGAACTGTTTTTT.